This T cell receptor (beta chain) stems from a study of T cells after posttransplantation cyclophosphamide. Study-level findings and limits: TRB overlap between skin or GI tissue T cells and blood was limited. Recipient CMV seropositivity and CMV reactivation strongly tracked TRB clonality. Donor CD8+ memory clones often dominated recipient blood repertoires at later times.

This table comes from immunoSEQ multiplex PCR, and its TCRdb copy is limited to in-frame clones, with some not included. The sample includes approximately 30,000 clones, 75% to 95% seen only once; the top ten take about 0.25%. CDR3 length: 14 amino acids. V lost 4 bases to trimming and J lost 6 bases, with 14 bases between them. CDR1 and CDR2 from the germline V gene are SGHTA and FQGNSA. Details on this clone: Its antigen remains unknown.

Cells defined as naive were viable CD3+CD4+ or CD3+CD8+ and CCR7+CD45RA+CD45RO-CD95-CD27+CD28+. Peripheral blood was collected from the related graft donor on the marrow donation day. The gene calls are TRBV7-2 and TRBJ2-3, with D hard to call. The receptor's source is an older woman in good health, CMV-negative, and a related stem cell transplant donor. The sample consisted of naive CD4+ T cells sorted from PBMCs. CDR3 in DNA: TGTGCCAGCAGCTATCAGACAACAAGGGATACGCAGTATTTT. Amino acid sequence: CASSYQTTRDTQYF.